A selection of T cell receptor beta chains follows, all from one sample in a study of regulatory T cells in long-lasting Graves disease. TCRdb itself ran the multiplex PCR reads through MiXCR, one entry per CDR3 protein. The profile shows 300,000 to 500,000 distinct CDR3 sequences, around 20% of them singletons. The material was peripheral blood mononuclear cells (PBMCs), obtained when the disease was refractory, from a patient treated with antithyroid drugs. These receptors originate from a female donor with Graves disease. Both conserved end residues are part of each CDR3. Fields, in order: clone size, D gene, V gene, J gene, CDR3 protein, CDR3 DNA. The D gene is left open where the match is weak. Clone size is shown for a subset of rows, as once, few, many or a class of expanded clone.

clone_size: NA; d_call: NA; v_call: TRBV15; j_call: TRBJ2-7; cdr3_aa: CATSRSQGYEQYF; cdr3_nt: TGTGCCACCAGCAGATCACAGGGCTACGAGCAGTACTTC
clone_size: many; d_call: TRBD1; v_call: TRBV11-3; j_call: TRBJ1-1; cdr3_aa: CASSRTGDRRAFF; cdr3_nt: TGTGCCAGCAGCCGAACAGGGGATAGGAGGGCTTTCTTT
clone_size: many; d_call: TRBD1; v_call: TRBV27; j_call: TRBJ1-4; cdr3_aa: CASSTATGRGEKLFF; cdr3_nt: TGTGCCAGCAGTACGGCGACAGGGCGCGGGGAAAAACTGTTTTTT
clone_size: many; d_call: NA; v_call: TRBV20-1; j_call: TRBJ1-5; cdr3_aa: CSASAGAGQPQHF; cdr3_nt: TGCAGTGCTAGTGCAGGGGCGGGTCAGCCCCAGCATTTT
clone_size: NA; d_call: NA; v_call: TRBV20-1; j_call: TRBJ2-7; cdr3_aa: CSASDRTFYEQYF; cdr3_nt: TGCAGTGCTAGCGACAGGACTTTCTACGAGCAGTACTTC
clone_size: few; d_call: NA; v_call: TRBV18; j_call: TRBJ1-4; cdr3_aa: CASSSNRVGNEKLFF; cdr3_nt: TGTGCCAGCTCGTCGAACAGGGTCGGTAATGAAAAACTGTTTTTT
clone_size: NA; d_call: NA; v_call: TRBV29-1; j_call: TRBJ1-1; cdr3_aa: CSVHSVTEAFF; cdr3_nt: TGCAGCGTGCACAGTGTCACTGAAGCTTTCTTT
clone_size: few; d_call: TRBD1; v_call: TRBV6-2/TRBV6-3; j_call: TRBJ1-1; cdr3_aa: CASSESRGNAEAFF; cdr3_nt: TGTGCCAGCAGTGAGTCCAGGGGGAACGCTGAAGCTTTCTTT
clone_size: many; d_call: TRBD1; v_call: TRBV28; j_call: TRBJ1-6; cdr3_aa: CASSFPQGAGSPLHF; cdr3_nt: TGTGCCAGCAGTTTCCCACAGGGGGCAGGGTCACCCCTCCACTTT
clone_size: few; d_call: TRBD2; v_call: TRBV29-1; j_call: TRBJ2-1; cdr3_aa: CSLGTSDYNEQFF; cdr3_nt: TGCAGCCTCGGGACTAGCGACTACAATGAGCAGTTCTTC
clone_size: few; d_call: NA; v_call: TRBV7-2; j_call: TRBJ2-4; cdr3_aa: CASSSGRDIQYF; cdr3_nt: TGTGCCAGCAGCTCAGGTCGGGACATTCAGTACTTC
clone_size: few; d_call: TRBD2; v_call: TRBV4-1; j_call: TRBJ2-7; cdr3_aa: CASSQVPTSGAYEQYF; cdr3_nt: TGCGCCAGCAGCCAAGTTCCAACTAGCGGGGCCTACGAGCAGTACTTC
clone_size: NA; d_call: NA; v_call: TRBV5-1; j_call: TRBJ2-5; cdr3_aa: CASSRTRSALETQYF; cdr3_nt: TGCGCCAGCAGCCGGACGCGGTCAGCTTTGGAGACCCAGTACTTC
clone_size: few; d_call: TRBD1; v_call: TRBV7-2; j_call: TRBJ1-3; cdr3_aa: CASSLLSGQGSGNTIYF; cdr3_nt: TGTGCCAGCAGCTTATTGTCGGGACAGGGGTCTGGAAACACCATATATTTT
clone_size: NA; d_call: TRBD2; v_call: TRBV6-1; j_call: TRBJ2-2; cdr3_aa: CASRKKPSGTANTGELFF; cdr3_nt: TGTGCCAGCAGGAAAAAACCTAGCGGGACTGCGAACACCGGGGAGCTGTTTTTT
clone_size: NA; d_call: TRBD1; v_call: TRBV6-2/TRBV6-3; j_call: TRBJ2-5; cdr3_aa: CASSQARGQGETQYF; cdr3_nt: TGTGCCAGCAGCCAGGCTAGGGGACAGGGAGAGACCCAGTACTTC
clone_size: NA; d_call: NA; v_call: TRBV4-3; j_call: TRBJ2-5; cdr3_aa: CASSQDPPGGGQETQYF; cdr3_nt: TGCGCCAGCAGCCAAGACCCGCCAGGGGGGGGCCAAGAGACCCAGTACTTC
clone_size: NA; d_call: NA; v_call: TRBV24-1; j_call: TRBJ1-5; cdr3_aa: CATSTGMGQPQHF; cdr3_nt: TGTGCCACCAGTACAGGGATGGGTCAGCCCCAGCATTTT
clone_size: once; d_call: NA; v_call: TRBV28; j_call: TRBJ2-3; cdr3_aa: CASSLIGFPEETDTQYF; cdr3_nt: TGTGCCAGCAGTTTAATCGGGTTCCCAGAAGAGACAGATACGCAGTATTTT
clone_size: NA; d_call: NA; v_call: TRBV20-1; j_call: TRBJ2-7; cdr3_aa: CSARGEQAGLRSYEQYF; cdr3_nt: TGCAGTGCTAGAGGTGAACAGGCGGGACTTAGATCCTACGAGCAGTACTTC
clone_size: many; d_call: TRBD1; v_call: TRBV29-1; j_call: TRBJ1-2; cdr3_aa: CSVTPTGHSPDGYTF; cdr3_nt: TGCAGCGTTACCCCGACAGGGCATTCGCCCGATGGCTACACCTTC
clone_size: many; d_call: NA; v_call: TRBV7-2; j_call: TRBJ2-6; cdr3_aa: CASSFKGTSGANVLTF; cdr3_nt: TGTGCCAGCAGCTTCAAGGGAACCTCTGGGGCCAACGTCCTGACTTTC